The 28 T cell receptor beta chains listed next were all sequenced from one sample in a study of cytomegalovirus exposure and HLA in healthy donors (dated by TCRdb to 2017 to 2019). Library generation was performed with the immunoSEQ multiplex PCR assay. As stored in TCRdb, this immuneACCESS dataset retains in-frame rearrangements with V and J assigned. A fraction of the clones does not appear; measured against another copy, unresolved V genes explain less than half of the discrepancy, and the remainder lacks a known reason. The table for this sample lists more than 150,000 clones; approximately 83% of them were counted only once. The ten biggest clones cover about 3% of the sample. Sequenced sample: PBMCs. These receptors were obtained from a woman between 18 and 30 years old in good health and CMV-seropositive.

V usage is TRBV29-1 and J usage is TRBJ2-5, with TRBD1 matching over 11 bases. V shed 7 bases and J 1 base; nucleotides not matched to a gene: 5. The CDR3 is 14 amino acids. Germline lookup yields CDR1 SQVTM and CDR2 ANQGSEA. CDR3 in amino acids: CSARGTGGQETQYF. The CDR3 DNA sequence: TGCAGCGCGAGGGGGACAGGGGGCCAAGAGACCCAGTACTTC. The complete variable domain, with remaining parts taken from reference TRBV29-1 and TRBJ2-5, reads SAVISQKPSRDICQRGTSLTIQCQVDSQVTMMFWYRQQPGQSLTLIATANQGSEATYESGFVIDKFPISRPNLTFSTLTVSNMSPEDSSIYLCSARGTGGQETQYFGPGTRLLVL.

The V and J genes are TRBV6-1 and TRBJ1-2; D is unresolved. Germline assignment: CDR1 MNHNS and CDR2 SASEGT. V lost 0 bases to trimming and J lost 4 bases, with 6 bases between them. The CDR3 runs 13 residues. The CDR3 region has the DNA TGTGCCAGCAGTGAAGCCCGCAGCTATGGCTACACCTTC. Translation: CASSEARSYGYTF.

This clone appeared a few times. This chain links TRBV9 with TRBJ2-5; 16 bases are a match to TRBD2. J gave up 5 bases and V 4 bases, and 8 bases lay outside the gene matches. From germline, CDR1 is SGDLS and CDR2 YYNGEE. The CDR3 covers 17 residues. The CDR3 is CASSSGTSGGADETQYF. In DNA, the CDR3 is TGTGCCAGCAGCTCCGGGACTAGCGGGGGGGCAGATGAGACCCAGTACTTC.

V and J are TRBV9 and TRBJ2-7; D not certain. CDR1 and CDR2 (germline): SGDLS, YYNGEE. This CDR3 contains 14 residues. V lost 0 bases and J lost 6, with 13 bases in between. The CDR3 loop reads CASSVGSLSPEQYF. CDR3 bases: TGTGCCAGCAGCGTAGGTTCACTATCACCCGAGCAGTACTTC.

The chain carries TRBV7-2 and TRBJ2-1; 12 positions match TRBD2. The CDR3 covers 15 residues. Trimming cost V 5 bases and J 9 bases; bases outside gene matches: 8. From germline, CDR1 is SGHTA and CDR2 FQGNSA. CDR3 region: CASSPGLAGWGEQFF. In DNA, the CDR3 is TGTGCCAGCAGCCCCGGACTAGCGGGGTGGGGTGAGCAGTTCTTC.

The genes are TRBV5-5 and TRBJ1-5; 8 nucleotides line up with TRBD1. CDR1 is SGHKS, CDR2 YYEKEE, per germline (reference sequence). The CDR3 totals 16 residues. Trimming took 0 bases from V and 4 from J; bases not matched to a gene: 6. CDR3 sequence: CASSLGGDRMNQPQHF. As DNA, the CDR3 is TGTGCCAGCAGCTTGGGAGGGGACAGGATGAATCAGCCCCAGCATTTT.

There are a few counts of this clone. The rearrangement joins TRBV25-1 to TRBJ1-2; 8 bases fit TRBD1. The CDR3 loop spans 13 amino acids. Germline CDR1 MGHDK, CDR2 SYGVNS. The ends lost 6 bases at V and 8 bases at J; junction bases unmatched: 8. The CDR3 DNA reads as TGTGCCAGCAGCTGGACAGGGCGTGACGGCTACACCTTC. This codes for CASSWTGRDGYTF.

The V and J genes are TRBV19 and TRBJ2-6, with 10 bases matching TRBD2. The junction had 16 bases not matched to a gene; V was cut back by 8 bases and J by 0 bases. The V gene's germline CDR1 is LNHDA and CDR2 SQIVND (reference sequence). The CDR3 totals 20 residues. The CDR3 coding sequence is TGTGCCAGTCGCCCCCAAGGGGCTAGCGGGGGAACCTCTGGGGCCAACGTCCTGACTTTC. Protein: CASRPQGASGGTSGANVLTF.

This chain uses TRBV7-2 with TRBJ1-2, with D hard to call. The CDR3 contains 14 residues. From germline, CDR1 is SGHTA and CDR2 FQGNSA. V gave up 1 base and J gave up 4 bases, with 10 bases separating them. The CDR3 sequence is CASSLGAEAYGYTF. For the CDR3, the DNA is TGTGCCAGCAGCTTAGGGGCAGAAGCCTATGGCTACACCTTC.

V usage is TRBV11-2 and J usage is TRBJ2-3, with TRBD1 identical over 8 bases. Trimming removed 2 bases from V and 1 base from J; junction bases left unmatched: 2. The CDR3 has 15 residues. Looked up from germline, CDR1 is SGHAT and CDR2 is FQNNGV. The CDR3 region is CASSLRGQGTDTQYF. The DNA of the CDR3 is TGTGCCAGCAGCTTAAGGGGACAGGGCACAGATACGCAGTATTTT.

Here the CDR3 DNA reads TGTGCCAGTAGTTCCGGGACTAGCCTTAACTCCTACGAGCAGTACTTC. Translating it yields CASSSGTSLNSYEQYF. The chain couples TRBV19 to TRBJ2-7; 9 nucleotides agree with TRBD2. V gave up 5 bases and J gave up 0 bases; unmatched junction bases: 8. Germline V gene data show CDR1 as LNHDA and CDR2 as SQIVND (reference sequence). The CDR3 length is 16 residues.

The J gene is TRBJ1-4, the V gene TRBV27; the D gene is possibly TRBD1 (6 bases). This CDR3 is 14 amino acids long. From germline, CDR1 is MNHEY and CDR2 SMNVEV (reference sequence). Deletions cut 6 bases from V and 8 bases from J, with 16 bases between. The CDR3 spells CASSHPGDEEKLFF. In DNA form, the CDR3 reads TGTGCCAGCAGCCACCCAGGGGACGAGGAAAAACTGTTTTTT.

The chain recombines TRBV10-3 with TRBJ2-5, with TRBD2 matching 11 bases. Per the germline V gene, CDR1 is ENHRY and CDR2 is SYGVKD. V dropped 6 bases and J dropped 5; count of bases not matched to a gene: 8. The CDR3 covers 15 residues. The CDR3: CAISVLAGGGETQYF. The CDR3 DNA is TGTGCCATCAGCGTCCTAGCGGGGGGAGGGGAGACCCAGTACTTC.

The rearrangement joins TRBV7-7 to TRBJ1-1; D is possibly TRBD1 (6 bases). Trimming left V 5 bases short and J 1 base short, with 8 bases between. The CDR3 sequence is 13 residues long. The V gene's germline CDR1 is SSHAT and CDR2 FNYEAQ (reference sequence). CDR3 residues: CASSRTANTEAFF. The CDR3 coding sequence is TGTGCCAGCAGCCGGACAGCGAACACTGAAGCTTTCTTT.

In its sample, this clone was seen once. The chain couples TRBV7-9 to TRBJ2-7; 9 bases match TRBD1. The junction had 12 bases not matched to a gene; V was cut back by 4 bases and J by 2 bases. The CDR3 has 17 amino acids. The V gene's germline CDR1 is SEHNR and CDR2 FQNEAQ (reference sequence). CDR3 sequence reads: CASSSGQGKSLPYEQYF. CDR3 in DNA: TGTGCCAGCAGCTCGGGACAGGGCAAAAGCCTTCCCTACGAGCAGTACTTC.

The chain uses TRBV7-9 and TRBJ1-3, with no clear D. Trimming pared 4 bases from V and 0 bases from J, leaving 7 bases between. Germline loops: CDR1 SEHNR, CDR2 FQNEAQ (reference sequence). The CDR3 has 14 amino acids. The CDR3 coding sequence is TGTGCCAGCAGCTCACAGAGCTCTGGAAACACCATATATTTT. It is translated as CASSSQSSGNTIYF.

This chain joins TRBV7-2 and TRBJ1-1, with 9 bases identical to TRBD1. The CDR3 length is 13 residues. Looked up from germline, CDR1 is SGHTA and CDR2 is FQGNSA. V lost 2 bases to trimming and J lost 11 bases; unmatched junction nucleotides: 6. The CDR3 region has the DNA TGTGCCAGCAGCTTAAGGGGGACAGGGTTGGCTTTCTTT. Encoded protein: CASSLRGTGLAFF. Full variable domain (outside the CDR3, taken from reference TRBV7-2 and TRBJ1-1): GAGVSQSPSNKVTEKGKDVELRCDPISGHTALYWYRQSLGQGLEFLIYFQGNSAPDKSGLPSDRFSAERTGGSVSTLTIQRTQQEDSAVYLCASSLRGTGLAFFGQGTRLTVV.

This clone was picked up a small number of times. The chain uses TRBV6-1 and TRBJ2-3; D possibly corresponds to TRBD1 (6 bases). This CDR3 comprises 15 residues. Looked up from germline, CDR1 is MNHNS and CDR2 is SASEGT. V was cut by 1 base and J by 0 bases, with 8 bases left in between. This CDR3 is CASSEVGTSTDTQYF. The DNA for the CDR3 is TGTGCCAGCAGTGAAGTCGGGACAAGCACAGATACGCAGTATTTT.

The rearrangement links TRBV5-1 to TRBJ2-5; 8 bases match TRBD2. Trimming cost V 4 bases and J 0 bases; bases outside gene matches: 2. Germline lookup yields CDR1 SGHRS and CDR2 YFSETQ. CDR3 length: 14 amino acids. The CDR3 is CASSPGLDQETQYF. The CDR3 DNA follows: TGCGCCAGCAGCCCGGGACTAGACCAAGAGACCCAGTACTTC.

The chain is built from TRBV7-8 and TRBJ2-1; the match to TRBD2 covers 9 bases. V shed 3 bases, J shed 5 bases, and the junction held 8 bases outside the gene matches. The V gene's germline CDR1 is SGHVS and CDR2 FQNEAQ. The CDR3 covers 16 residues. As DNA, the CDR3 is TGTGCCAGCAGCTTCCCTGGCGGGGGGGTCCACAATGAGCAGTTCTTC. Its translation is CASSFPGGGVHNEQFF.

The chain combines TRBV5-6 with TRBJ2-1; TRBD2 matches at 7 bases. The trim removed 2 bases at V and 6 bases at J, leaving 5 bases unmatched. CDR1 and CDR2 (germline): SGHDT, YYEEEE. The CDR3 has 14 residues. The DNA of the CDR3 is TGTGCCAGCAGCTTCGGCGGGGGTTCCAATGAGCAGTTCTTC. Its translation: CASSFGGGSNEQFF.

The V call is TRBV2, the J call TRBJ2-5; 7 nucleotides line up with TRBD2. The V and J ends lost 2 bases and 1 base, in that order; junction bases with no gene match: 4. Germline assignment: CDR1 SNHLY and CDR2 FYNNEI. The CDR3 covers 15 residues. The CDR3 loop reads CASSEFGGGQETQYF. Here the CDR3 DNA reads TGTGCCAGCAGTGAATTTGGCGGGGGCCAAGAGACCCAGTACTTC.

The CDR3 DNA reads as TGTGCCAGCAGAATGAAGACAGAAAATCAGCCCCAGCATTTT. Translating it yields CASRMKTENQPQHF. The genes are TRBV6-1 and TRBJ1-5; D perhaps matches TRBD1 (5 bases). The germline V gene encodes CDR1 MNHNS and CDR2 SASEGT. The CDR3 is made up of 14 amino acids. V lost 6 bases and J lost 4, with 13 bases in between.

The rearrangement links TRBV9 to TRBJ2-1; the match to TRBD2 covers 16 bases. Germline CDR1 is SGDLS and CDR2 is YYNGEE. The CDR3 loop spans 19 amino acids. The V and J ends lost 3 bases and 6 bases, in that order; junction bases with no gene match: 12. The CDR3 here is CASSDGTSGGAFFANEQFF. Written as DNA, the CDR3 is TGTGCCAGCAGCGACGGGACTAGCGGGGGGGCCTTTTTTGCCAATGAGCAGTTCTTC.

In DNA form, the CDR3 reads TGTGCCAGCAGCTTGGACAGTAGGGGGTCGAACACTGAAGCTTTCTTT. Encoded protein: CASSLDSRGSNTEAFF. The chain uses TRBV7-3 and TRBJ1-1, with D maybe TRBD1 (6 bases). Germline V gene lookup returns CDR1 SGHTA and CDR2 FQGTGA. V lost 3 bases and J lost 1, with 15 bases in between. The CDR3 has 16 residues.

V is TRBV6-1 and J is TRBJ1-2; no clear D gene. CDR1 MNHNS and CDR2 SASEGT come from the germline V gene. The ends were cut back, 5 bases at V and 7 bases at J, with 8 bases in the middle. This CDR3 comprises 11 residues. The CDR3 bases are TGTGCCAGCAGTCCAGGCTCTGGCTACACCTTC. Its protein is CASSPGSGYTF.

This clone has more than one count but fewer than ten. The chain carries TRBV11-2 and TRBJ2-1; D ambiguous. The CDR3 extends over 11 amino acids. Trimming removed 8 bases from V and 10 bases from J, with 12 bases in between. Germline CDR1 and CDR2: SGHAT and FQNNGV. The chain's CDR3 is CASAQIREQFF. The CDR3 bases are TGTGCCAGCGCTCAAATACGGGAGCAGTTCTTC.

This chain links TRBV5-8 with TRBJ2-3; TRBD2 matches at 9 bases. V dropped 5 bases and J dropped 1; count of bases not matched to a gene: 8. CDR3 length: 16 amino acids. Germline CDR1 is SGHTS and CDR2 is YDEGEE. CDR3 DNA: TGTGCCAGCAGTCGTAGCGGGGGTGAGGGCACAGATACGCAGTATTTT. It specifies CASSRSGGEGTDTQYF.